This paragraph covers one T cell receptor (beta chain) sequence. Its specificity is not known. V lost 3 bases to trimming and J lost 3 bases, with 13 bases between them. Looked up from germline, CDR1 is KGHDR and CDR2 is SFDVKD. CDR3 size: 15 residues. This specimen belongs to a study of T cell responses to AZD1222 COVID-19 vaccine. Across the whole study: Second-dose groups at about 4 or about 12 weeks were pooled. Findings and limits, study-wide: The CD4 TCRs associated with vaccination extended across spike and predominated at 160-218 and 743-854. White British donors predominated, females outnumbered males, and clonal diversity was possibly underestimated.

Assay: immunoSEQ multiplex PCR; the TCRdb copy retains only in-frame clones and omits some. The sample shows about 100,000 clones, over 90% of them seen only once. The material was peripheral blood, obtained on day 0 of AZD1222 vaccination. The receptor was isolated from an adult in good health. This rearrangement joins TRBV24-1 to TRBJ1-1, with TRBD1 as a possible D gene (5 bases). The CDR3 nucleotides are TGTGCCACCAGTGATCCCGGGTCGGGGGACACTGAAGCTTTCTTT. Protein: CATSDPGSGDTEAFF.